This T cell receptor (beta chain) was recovered during a study of T-cell memory formation after mild COVID-19. As for the study in general: The TCR clusters were mostly specific to one donor.

TCRdb recomputed calls from the 5' RACE reads with MiXCR, one row per CDR3 protein. In the table there are about 310,000 distinct CDR3 sequences, less than 20% of which are singletons. This clonotype has more than one count but fewer than ten. Its antigen is not identified. Study-level results: Of the contracting clones, CD4+ ones lay mainly in CM and EM, and CD8+ ones in EMRA. Researchers found some responding clones in pre-infection memory, a sign that cross-reactive memory joined. Later expanders leaned toward CD4+, whereas clones contracting from day 15 to 85 were balanced CD4/CD8.

Sequencing input: PBMCs or a T cell subset sorted from them (not recorded which). The TCR originated in a man between 18 and 35 years old who had mild COVID-19 (a few samples of this study predate the infection). Cell type and time point are not known.

The CDR3 DNA follows: TGTGCCAGCAGTTTCCAGGGGGGATATGAAAAACTGTTTTTT. This translates into CASSFQGGYEKLFF. The chain has TRBV12-3 or TRBV12-4 and TRBJ1-4; 7 bases match TRBD1. Trimming took 3 bases from V and 6 from J; bases not matched to a gene: 4. The CDR3 is made up of 14 amino acids.